This T cell receptor beta chain was obtained from a study of cytomegalovirus exposure and HLA in healthy donors. Study overall: An early data release held 70 million to 90 million unique TCRs from HLA-typed donors. Study conclusions and caveats: In an earlier analysis, most TCR beta V segments were productive about 87% or about 30% of the time. The majority of CMV-associated TCR beta chains were reported as apparently HLA-restricted in a later analysis.

It was with 60 Vbeta and 13 Jbeta primers that the PCR ran. Using immunoSEQ multiplex PCR, the repertoire was profiled, and TCRdb retains in-frame clones only, with some absent. The sample holds 150,000 to 200,000 clones, approximately 78% seen once. Note on this clone: Its target is unknown. The junction shows a germline mismatch at one end, possibly a read error.

This CDR3 has 14 residues. Per germline, CDR1 SGHRS and CDR2 YFSETQ. Healthy donors of bone marrow made up the group. Sequencing was done on a sample of PBMCs. This chain connects TRBV5-1 to TRBJ2-2; 9 bases match TRBD2. The sequence came from a girl aged 2 to 10 in good health and CMV-seropositive. CDR3 sequence: CASSLGLASGELFF. CDR3 bases: TGCGCCAGCAGTTTGGGACTAGCATCCGGGGAGCTGTTTTTT.